The 22 T cell receptor beta chains below were found in one sample sequenced in a study of control samples from healthy donors and cancer patients. Some clones are missing from TCRdb's copy, which holds only in-frame ones; the method was immunoSEQ multiplex PCR. The data show over 100,000 clones, with roughly 90% seen just once and about 1.9% held by the top ten. Input material: blood. These receptor sequences come from a woman aged 45-65 years in good health.

The chain uses TRBV10-2 and TRBJ2-5; 12 nucleotides align to TRBD1. Germline V gene sequence: CDR1 WSHSY, CDR2 SAAADI. V was clipped by 6 bases and J by 4 bases; unmatched bases: 12. The length of the CDR3 is 17 residues. This chain's CDR3 is CASRGTGGAGLGETQYF. CDR3 bases: TGCGCCAGCAGAGGGACAGGGGGCGCGGGCTTAGGAGAGACCCAGTACTTC.

In its sample, this clone was seen once. This chain uses TRBV28 with TRBJ1-6, with D perhaps matching TRBD1 (5 bases). V was pared by 3 bases and J by 10 bases, with 16 bases between. The CDR3 consists of 15 residues. The V gene's germline CDR1 is MDHEN and CDR2 SYDVKM. The DNA of the CDR3 is TGTGCCAGCAGTTTTGGACAAGGTGATAGGTCACCCCTCCACTTT. Translation: CASSFGQGDRSPLHF.

This chain joins TRBV28 and TRBJ1-2; D unclear. Trimming removed 9 bases at V and 8 bases at J, with 22 bases between. Germline CDR1 and CDR2: MDHEN and SYDVKM. The CDR3 sequence is 14 residues long. CDR3 sequence: CASSLRPVAPGYTF. The CDR3 nucleotides read TGTGCCAGTTCCCTCAGGCCCGTTGCCCCCGGCTACACCTTC.

The chain is built from TRBV6-6 and TRBJ1-5; no reliable D call. Germline V gene sequence: CDR1 MNHNY, CDR2 SVGAGI (reference sequence). This CDR3 has 15 residues. Trimming cost V 11 bases and J 0 bases, with 17 bases left between them. The CDR3, as DNA: TGTGCCGGCCGAGAAGGAGGATATAGCAATCAGCCCCAGCATTTT. Protein: CAGREGGYSNQPQHF.

The chain is built from TRBV6-5 and TRBJ2-2; D might be TRBD2 (6 bases). From germline, CDR1 is MNHEY and CDR2 SVGAGI. Trimming took off 6 bases at V and 1 base at J, with 9 bases between the two ends. The CDR3 loop spans 14 amino acids. The CDR3 here is CASRPGLNTGELFF. The CDR3 nucleotides are TGTGCCAGCAGACCGGGACTGAACACCGGGGAGCTGTTTTTT.

The rearrangement uses TRBV4-1 and TRBJ1-2, with D perhaps TRBD1 (5 bases). The CDR3 has 13 residues. The V gene lost 1 base and the J gene lost 6 bases, with 9 bases spanning the gap. CDR1 MGHRA and CDR2 YSYEKL come from the germline V gene. DNA of the CDR3: TGCGCCAGCAGCCAAGCAGGGTTGGATGGCTACACCTTC. Its translation is CASSQAGLDGYTF.

This clone was recorded only once. The same CDR3 also results from other DNA sequences found in this sample. This chain connects TRBV5-1 to TRBJ2-1; no firm D call. This CDR3 has 15 amino acids. Trimming took 1 base from V and 0 from J, leaving 8 bases between them. Germline assignment: CDR1 SGHRS and CDR2 YFSETQ. The CDR3 region has the DNA TGCGCCAGCAGCTTGTCCTTTAGCTCCTACAATGAGCAGTTCTTC. It encodes CASSLSFSSYNEQFF.

This rearrangement joins TRBV7-9 to TRBJ1-1; D not resolved. Germline CDR1 reads SEHNR; CDR2 reads FQNEAQ (reference sequence). The CDR3 runs to 15 residues. With 4 bases removed from V and 1 base from J, the gap between germline ends came to 13 bases. The CDR3 coding sequence is TGTGCCAGCAGCTCTCGTGCAGGATGGAACACTGAAGCTTTCTTT. Protein product: CASSSRAGWNTEAFF.

The J gene is TRBJ1-4, the V gene TRBV25-1, with D unclear. The V end was cut by 3 bases, the J end by 4 bases, with 6 bases between. The CDR3 spans 13 residues. Germline CDR1 MGHDK, CDR2 SYGVNS. The CDR3 DNA reads TGTGCCAGCAGTGATCGCAGTAATGAAAAACTGTTTTTT. This codes for CASSDRSNEKLFF.

The chain carries TRBV6-6 and TRBJ2-1; TRBD2 agrees at 7 bases. The J segment lost 4 bases and the V segment lost 6 bases, leaving 9 bases of the junction unmatched. The CDR3 is made up of 15 amino acids. Germline CDR1 is MNHNY and CDR2 is SVGAGI (reference sequence). The CDR3: CASSPGGGSYNEQFF. DNA for the CDR3: TGTGCCAGCAGCCCGGGCGGGGGATCTTACAATGAGCAGTTCTTC.

The chain uses TRBV9 and TRBJ1-2; weak D call: TRBD1 (6 bases). There are 16 residues in the CDR3. The V gene lost 4 bases and the J gene lost 4 bases, with 20 bases spanning the gap. CDR1 SGDLS and CDR2 YYNGEE come from the germline V gene. CDR3 residues: CASSPRGGGLSYGYTF. CDR3 coding DNA: TGTGCCAGCAGCCCCCGAGGAGGGGGACTGAGCTATGGCTACACCTTC.

The chain carries TRBV6-6 and TRBJ1-1; D might be TRBD1 (5 bases). Germline assignment: CDR1 MNHNY and CDR2 SVGAGI (reference sequence). The length of the CDR3 is 12 residues. Deletions cut 10 bases from V and 5 bases from J, with 14 bases between. The CDR3 coding sequence is TGTGCCACCCTCATTGGGGGAACTGAAGCTTTCTTT. This gives the protein CATLIGGTEAFF.

V and J are TRBV6-5 and TRBJ1-2; perhaps TRBD1 as D (6 bases). CDR1 is MNHEY, CDR2 SVGAGI, per germline. V was trimmed by 4 bases and J by 5 bases, leaving 17 bases between them. The CDR3 covers 15 residues. The CDR3 DNA reads TGTGCCAGCAGTTCGAAGGCAGGGGTAGGGTATGGCTACACCTTC. It translates to CASSSKAGVGYGYTF.

The V gene is TRBV4-1, the J gene TRBJ1-1; tentative D call: TRBD1 (6 bases). Trimming removed 3 bases from V and 3 bases from J, with 14 bases in between. This CDR3 contains 15 residues. Germline assignment: CDR1 MGHRA and CDR2 YSYEKL. The CDR3 loop is CASSHFVRGYTEAFF. For the CDR3, the DNA is TGCGCCAGCAGCCATTTTGTCAGGGGCTACACTGAAGCTTTCTTT.

The J gene is TRBJ2-1, the V gene TRBV15; no reliable D call. Between the trimmed V and J ends, which lost 1 base and 5 bases, there was a span of 3 bases. This CDR3 has 12 residues. The germline V gene has CDR1 LNHNV and CDR2 YYDKDF (reference sequence). CDR3 region: CATSRGNNEQFF. CDR3 nucleotide sequence: TGTGCCACCAGCAGAGGAAACAATGAGCAGTTCTTC.

The chain recombines TRBV9 with TRBJ1-6, with 10 bases matching TRBD1. The trim removed 0 bases at V and 9 bases at J, leaving 3 bases unmatched. Germline-derived CDR1 and CDR2 are SGDLS and YYNGEE. The CDR3 extends over 15 amino acids. CDR3 region: CASSVEGQGSSPLHF. CDR3 bases: TGTGCCAGCAGCGTAGAGGGACAGGGGAGTTCACCCCTCCACTTT.

The chain has TRBV10-3 and TRBJ1-6; D gene unclear. V was shortened by 6 bases and J by 9 bases, with 15 bases between the two germline ends. CDR1 and CDR2 (germline): ENHRY, SYGVKD. This CDR3 comprises 14 residues. The CDR3 nucleotides are TGTGCCATCAGGGATAGTCGCGGGAGTTCACCCCTCCACTTT. Protein product: CAIRDSRGSSPLHF.

This chain links TRBV6-1 with TRBJ1-5; D gene uncertain. This CDR3 region has 15 residues. V shed 1 base and J shed 4 bases, with 11 bases lying between them. Germline CDR1 is MNHNS and CDR2 is SASEGT. The CDR3 DNA reads TGTGCCAGCAGTGAAGGCCCGACCCTAAATCAGCCCCAGCATTTT. Translated: CASSEGPTLNQPQHF.

The genes are TRBV11-2 and TRBJ2-4; TRBD2 matches 8 bases. V was clipped by 4 bases and J by 8 bases; unmatched bases: 7. Germline CDR1 is SGHAT and CDR2 is FQNNGV. This CDR3 region has 14 residues. In DNA, the CDR3 is TGTGCCAGCAGCTACGGGGCCGGGGGGGACATTCAGTACTTC. Translation gives CASSYGAGGDIQYF.

Note on this clone: A junction boundary mismatches the germline segment, possibly from a read error. This chain joins TRBV7-7 and TRBJ2-2; TRBD1 aligns across 9 bases. The CDR3 spans 15 residues. The germline gives CDR1 SSHAT, CDR2 FNYEAQ (reference sequence). CDR3 residues: CASSLGTGPPGELFF. CDR3 sequence (DNA): TGTGCTAGCAGCTTAGGGACAGGGCCTCCCGGGGAGCTGTTTTTT.

The V call is TRBV19, the J call TRBJ2-7; 8 bases align to TRBD1. The junction had 3 bases not matched to a gene; V was cut back by 6 bases and J by 2 bases. The CDR3 extends over 13 amino acids. Germline-derived CDR1 and CDR2 are LNHDA and SQIVND (reference sequence). CDR3 region: CASRDRATYEQYF. The CDR3 nucleotides are TGTGCCAGTAGGGACAGGGCTACCTACGAGCAGTACTTC.

The V gene is TRBV5-6, the J gene TRBJ1-6, with 7 bases fitting TRBD1. J gave up 7 bases and V 2 bases, and 3 bases lay outside the gene matches. There are 14 residues in the CDR3. CDR1 SGHDT and CDR2 YYEEEE come from the germline V gene. The CDR3 region is CASSFGTVNSPLHF. The CDR3 DNA follows: TGTGCCAGCAGCTTCGGGACAGTCAATTCACCCCTCCACTTT.